This paragraph covers one T cell receptor beta chain sequence. Assay: immunoSEQ multiplex PCR; the TCRdb copy retains only in-frame clones and omits some. The sample has 120,000 or so clones; around 80% are singletons. Trimming took off 3 bases at V and 5 bases at J, with 8 bases between the two ends. The CDR3 totals 13 residues. The V gene's germline CDR1 is MNHNS and CDR2 SASEGT. The data were obtained in a study of radiation and T cells in renal cell carcinoma. Time point: blood 2 weeks post-SBRT. Treatment specified: 15 Gy SBRT to primary tumor, nephrectomy 4 weeks later. This sequence joins TRBV6-1 and TRBJ1-5, with D unresolved. The sample here was blood, taken from a patient whose treatment included radiotherapy and nephrectomy. This receptor was taken from a man in his fifties or sixties with renal cell carcinoma. The CDR3 reads CASSERVDQPQHF. CDR3 coding DNA: TGTGCCAGCAGTGAGAGGGTAGATCAGCCCCAGCATTTT.